One T cell receptor beta chain is described in this entry. The target of this receptor is not known. Base qualities are missing; no much larger clone stands one base away. TCRbeta CDR3 regions were amplified from genomic DNA using the immunoSEQ Assay, a bias-controlled multiplex PCR. The published analysis was carried out like this. Nucleated cell counts per sample were estimated from amplification of reference gene primers within the assay. Sequence reads were collapsed and filtered to measure the absolute abundance of every unique TCRbeta CDR3 rearrangement. For each sample, productive Simpson clonality was calculated as the square root of Simpson's diversity index across productive rearrangements. TCRdb's version of the immuneACCESS table is confined to in-frame rearrangements and falls short of the full clone set. An unresolved V gene accounts for under half of the shortfall where checked; the remainder is of unknown origin. V and J calls and clone size are copied from that table; D and trimming were computed from the DNA. Within this sample are 270,000 or so clones, with around 93% of them counted one time only. The top ten clones comprise approximately 2.9% of the sample.

Enrolling through a virtual design, the prospective study's participants ranged in age from roughly 18 to 89 years and lived across roughly 23 United States geographic areas. To assign participants to cohorts, the prospective study relied on clinical history that participants themselves reported in a screening survey and a study questionnaire. Exposed participants had been in contact, within 2 weeks of entering the study, with a person who had a PCR-confirmed or clinician-diagnosed case of COVID-19. Mobile phlebotomists in the prospective study collected whole blood, serum and a nasopharyngeal or oropharyngeal swab from every participant. Prospective study participants could optionally give additional blood draws and questionnaires over an approximately 2-month period. Before DNA extraction, blood samples from the prospective study were shipped at room temperature or frozen. These data are taken from a study of blood T cell repertoires in COVID-19 (dated by TCRdb to 2018 to 2020). Regarding the complete study: The collaborator samples originated in the United States, Italy and Spain and spanned the acute and convalescent phases of COVID-19. The material from the prospective study consisted of cDNA or gDNA derived from T cells, B-cell-depleted T cells, or PBMCs. Deeply sampled blood TCRbeta repertoires from subjects exposed to, actively infected with, or recovered from COVID-19 were included in the dataset. Where HLA class I and class II types were available, the types were taken from metadata supplied by the sample provider, not from assay-based typing. Samples were obtained from the ongoing ImmuneRACE study (first 160 participants) and from 1,200 or so subjects provided by 6 global collaborators. The repertoires were released in a freely available public database intended as a resource for research on the immune response to SARS-CoV-2. A de-identified subject ID, COVID-19 status, age in years and sex were almost always included in the sample metadata.

What the research found in general, with its limitations: The quantity of clinical and demographic metadata differed by source and by participant and was supplied without curation.

The V end loses 4 bases and the J end loses 0 bases, and a stretch of 13 bases separates them. CDR1 SGHDT and CDR2 YYEEEE are derived from the germline V gene. From the cysteine up to the phenylalanine, the CDR3 has a length of 15 residues. Only the CDR3 part of the read is kept: 45 bases, read in frame from the first base. The rearranged chain carries TRBV5-6 and TRBJ1-1; no confident D gene assignment can be made. The source material was PBMCs or T cells enriched from blood (not recorded which). This TCR was recovered from a man between 35 and 55 years old who had been exposed to COVID-19. The CDR3 protein sequence reads: CASSNRWRMNTEAFF. The DNA sequence is given as TGTGCCAGCAGCAACCGATGGAGAATGAACACTGAAGCTTTCTTT.